This T cell receptor beta chain was identified during a study of blood T cell repertoires in COVID-19. V lost 1 base to trimming and J lost 6 bases, with 16 bases between them. The CDR3 has 16 amino acids. Germline V gene data show CDR1 as LNHDA and CDR2 as SQIVND (reference sequence). Repertoires were generated with immunoSEQ multiplex PCR, while TCRdb's copy carries only in-frame clones and drops some. The sample has more than 350,000 clones; approximately 87% are singletons. The sequenced sample was PBMCs or T cells enriched from blood (not recorded which). The chain employs TRBV19 and TRBJ1-5; a possible D gene is TRBD1 (5 bases). This receptor was obtained from a woman aged 45-65 years who had recovered from COVID-19. CDR3: CASSIVGGEVGQPQHF. The CDR3 nucleotides are TGTGCCAGTAGTATAGTCGGGGGGGAAGTGGGTCAGCCCCAGCATTTT.